This TCR beta chain comes out of a study of blood T cell repertoires in COVID-19 (dated by TCRdb to 2018 to 2020). For the study in its entirety: The collaborator samples originated in the United States, Italy and Spain and spanned the acute and convalescent phases of COVID-19. The samples were drawn from the first 160 participants of the ongoing ImmuneRACE study and from some 1,300 subjects provided by 6 global collaborators. The dataset comprised deeply sampled blood TCRbeta repertoires from subjects exposed to, actively infected with, or recovered from COVID-19. A freely available public database, intended as a resource for researchers studying the immune response to SARS-CoV-2, is where the repertoires were released. Sample metadata almost always included a de-identified subject ID, COVID-19 status, age in years and sex. The material from the prospective study consisted of cDNA or gDNA derived from T cells, B-cell-depleted T cells, or PBMCs. Where available, HLA class I and class II types were taken from metadata supplied by the sample provider and were not determined by assay-based typing.

General findings and caveats noted by the study authors: Clinical and demographic metadata were provided uncurated, with the amount varying by source and participant.

About this clone: Its antigen remains unidentified. No qualities accompany the bases; no much larger clone lies one base away.

TCRbeta CDR3 regions were amplified from genomic DNA using the immunoSEQ Assay, a bias-controlled multiplex PCR. Processing in the source paper ran as follows. The number of nucleated cells in each sample was estimated from the amplification of reference gene primers within the assay. To quantify the absolute abundance of each unique TCRbeta CDR3 rearrangement, sequence reads were collapsed and filtered. For each sample, productive Simpson clonality was calculated by taking the square root of Simpson's diversity index across productive rearrangements. The table was pulled from immuneACCESS by TCRdb, which kept in-frame rearrangements only. Such tables lose some clones; where checked, under half of the loss comes from unresolved V genes, and the rest has no known cause. D and trimming were read from the DNA, whereas the V and J calls and clone size are those reported in that table. The sample table lists roughly 180,000 clones, roughly 80% of them with a count of one. The leading ten clones occupy about 5.7% of the sample.

The CDR1 and CDR2 encoded by the germline V gene (reference sequence) are LNHDA and SQIVND. From cysteine to phenylalanine, the CDR3 is 14 amino acids long. Kept here is only the CDR3 DNA, which spans 42 bases and is read in frame from base 1. Clipping removes 3 bases from V and 4 bases from J, with 1 as the unmatched junction base count. Participants in the prospective study were aged roughly 18 to 89 years, lived in about two dozen United States geographic areas, and enrolled through a virtual design. In the prospective study, participants were assigned to cohorts based on the clinical history participants reported in a screening survey and a study questionnaire. Mobile phlebotomists in the prospective study collected whole blood, serum and a nasopharyngeal or oropharyngeal swab from every participant. Participants in the prospective study had the option to provide additional blood draws and questionnaires over a roughly 2-month period. Prospective study blood samples were shipped either frozen or at room temperature before DNA extraction.

Source material: PBMCs or T cells enriched from blood (not recorded which). The receptor was isolated from a middle-aged woman with acute COVID-19. The chain is assembled from TRBV19 and TRBJ1-5, and TRBD1 aligns with 9 junction nucleotides. The CDR3 amino acid sequence is: CASSMGQGNQPQHF. The bases are TGTGCCAGTAGTATGGGACAGGGAAATCAGCCCCAGCATTTT.